Included here is one T cell receptor (beta chain) sequence, with context. Its antigen remains unidentified. A much bigger clone sits one base away, suggesting this may be a read error. Alongside a J-beta primer mix, a sample-barcoded 5' primer served in a second PCR lasting roughly 7 to 12 cycles. TCRdb processed the 5' RACE reads anew with MiXCR; each CDR3 protein has one entry. The table shows around 850,000 distinct CDR3 sequences, with about 36% occurring only once. These data are taken from a study of blood T cells in healthy people across ages. CDR3 length: 13 residues. V was clipped by 5 bases and J by 3 bases, with 10 bases between them. The V gene's germline CDR1 is MNHEY and CDR2 SVGEGT. Findings of the study overall: In older individuals, TCR beta diversity per million T cells was lower, falling roughly linearly with age.

PBMCs numbering at least 6 million were isolated per sample. The receptor was isolated from a man aged 18-30 years in good health. The sample comprised blood. The chain carries TRBV6-2 or TRBV6-3 and TRBJ2-5; D gene ambiguous. This CDR3 is CASSDGRKETQYF. CDR3 coding DNA: TGTGCCAGCAGTGACGGTCGCAAAGAGACCCAGTACTTC.